This is a list of T cell receptor beta chains from one sample in a study of identical twins. One entry per CDR3 protein, called by TCRdb with MiXCR from the 5' RACE reads. This table holds around 650,000 distinct CDR3 sequences, roughly 7.1% found once. These records were also assigned to another study, of yellow fever vaccine responses in identical twins.

Specimen: PBMCs. The receptors derive from a woman aged 18-29 years in good health. Both conserved end residues are part of each CDR3. A D gene is named only where the DNA matches it firmly. A clone size is listed for some rows: how often the clone was seen (once, few, many), or a class if it is expanded.

>TRBJ2-1|many|TRBV12-3/TRBV12-4|TRBD1
CASRTTGSYNEQFF
TGTGCCAGCAGGACGACAGGGTCCTACAATGAGCAGTTCTTC
>TRBJ1-1|few|TRBV4-1|TRBD1
CASSQDHFRGRTEAFF
TGCGCCAGCAGCCAAGATCATTTCAGGGGGCGAACTGAAGCTTTCTTT
>TRBJ2-3|many|TRBV29-1|TRBD2
CSVEITSASTDTQYF
TGCAGCGTTGAAATTACTAGCGCAAGCACAGATACGCAGTATTTT
>TRBJ2-1|-|TRBV12-3/TRBV12-4|TRBD2
CASSSGTRNEQFF
TGTGCCAGCAGTTCCGGGACTAGAAATGAGCAGTTCTTC
>TRBJ2-3|few|TRBV7-8|TRBD2
CASSFLASGFTDTQYF
TGTGCCAGCAGCTTCTTGGCTAGCGGGTTTACAGATACGCAGTATTTT
>TRBJ1-1|few|TRBV12-3/TRBV12-4|TRBD1
CASSLTGTGAQAFF
TGTGCCAGCAGCCTTACCGGGACAGGAGCTCAAGCTTTCTTT
>TRBJ2-1|few|TRBV5-4|-
CASSLGRGLPWDEQFF
TGTGCCAGCAGCTTGGGGAGGGGGTTACCTTGGGATGAGCAGTTCTTC
>TRBJ2-5|-|TRBV15|-
CATSLTPGSVGETQYF
TGTGCCACCTCACTTACTCCCGGGAGCGTAGGGGAGACCCAGTACTTC
>TRBJ2-6|few|TRBV20-1|TRBD1
CSARNKTGEGGANVLTF
TGCAGTGCACGAAACAAAACAGGGGAAGGTGGGGCCAACGTCCTGACTTTC
>TRBJ2-1|-|TRBV7-3|TRBD2
CASSAMGGTNYNEQFF
TGTGCCAGCAGCGCCATGGGGGGGACTAATTACAATGAGCAGTTCTTC
>TRBJ2-7|-|TRBV20-1|TRBD1
CSAPGQAAYEQYF
TGCAGTGCACCAGGACAGGCCGCCTACGAGCAGTACTTC
>TRBJ2-7|-|TRBV6-5|TRBD2
CASSYGRGLAGVRYEQYF
TGTGCCAGCAGTTACGGGCGTGGACTAGCGGGAGTTCGTTACGAGCAGTACTTC
>TRBJ2-1|few|TRBV29-1|-
CSVAPSDFGEQFF
TGCAGCGTTGCGCCTAGCGACTTTGGTGAGCAGTTCTTC
>TRBJ2-5|many|TRBV24-1|-
CATSDPQTQYF
TGTGCCACCAGTGATCCACAGACCCAGTACTTC
>TRBJ2-6|few|TRBV20-1|-
CSGQASSGANVLTF
TGCAGTGGACAGGCTTCGTCTGGGGCCAACGTCCTGACTTTC
>TRBJ2-1|few|TRBV7-6|-
CASSFSNSYNEQFF
TGTGCCAGCAGCTTCTCTAACTCCTACAATGAGCAGTTCTTC
>TRBJ2-2|-|TRBV7-2|TRBD2
CASSLRGLSDRELFF
TGTGCCAGCAGCTTAAGGGGACTATCCGACCGGGAGCTGTTTTTT
>TRBJ2-3|-|TRBV2|TRBD2
CASGAGGRHTQYF
TGTGCCAGCGGAGCGGGGGGCCGTCATACGCAGTATTTT
>TRBJ1-2|many|TRBV7-6|-
CASSLRPDPNYGYTF
TGTGCCAGCAGCTTAAGGCCGGATCCTAACTATGGCTACACCTTC
>TRBJ2-6|few|TRBV10-3|TRBD1
CAISAGQASSGANVLTF
TGTGCCATCAGTGCCGGACAGGCTAGCTCTGGGGCCAACGTCCTGACTTTC
>TRBJ2-3|few|TRBV6-5|TRBD2
CASSYTSGGSTDTQYF
TGTGCCAGCAGTTACACGAGCGGGGGAAGCACAGATACGCAGTATTTT
>TRBJ1-2|many|TRBV29-1|-
CSVVAAHYGYTF
TGCAGCGTTGTGGCAGCCCACTATGGCTACACCTTC